The clone carrying this TCR beta chain was counted only a few times. Its target is unknown. The data derive from a study of identical twins. Study results and caveats: Alpha sequences that were out-of-frame and twin-shared showed an excess of low generation probability. Weaker excess sharing between twins was seen in beta out-of-frame sequences. It was out-of-frame TCR alpha sharing in monozygotic twins that models underestimated.

Trimming took 5 bases from V and 7 from J; bases not matched to a gene: 5. This CDR3 contains 12 residues. Looked up from germline, CDR1 is DFQATT and CDR2 is SNEGSKA (reference sequence). TCRdb re-analysed the 5' RACE reads in MiXCR, keeping a single row per CDR3 protein. This table holds 1.5 million or so distinct CDR3 sequences, 25% to 35% found once. This receptor was identified in a newborn girl in good health. Sequencing was carried out using cord blood. The chain carries TRBV20-1 and TRBJ2-1; the match to TRBD2 covers 7 bases. The chain's CDR3 is CSAPPGLNEQFF. The CDR3 DNA reads as TGCAGTGCTCCACCGGGACTAAATGAGCAGTTCTTC.